This T cell receptor beta chain originates from a study of tumor-infiltrating lymphocytes in primary liver carcinoma. As concerns this clonotype: Given the absence of the conserved phenylalanine or tryptophan at the CDR3 end, a read error is likely.

The CDR3 loop spans 15 amino acids. The germline CDR1 and CDR2 sequences are SGHAT and FQDESV (reference sequence). Germline DNA was also extracted, with blood RNA taken from unsorted whole blood. A constant-region primer primed TCR beta cDNA synthesis from about 530 ng of total RNA. Three nested multiplex PCR rounds, a slightly modified ARM-PCR, produced the libraries for TCR beta. Investigators reported that the first two PCR rounds, at 10 cycles each, used TRBV1-TRBV30 forward primers with a C-beta reverse primer. MiXCR, run by TCRdb on the multiplex PCR reads, gives a single entry per CDR3 protein. In the table there are approximately 330,000 distinct CDR3 sequences, about 65% of which are singletons.

The sequence was collected from a man in his forties or fifties with primary liver carcinoma and hepatitis B virus infection. The sample was peripheral blood. The chain joins TRBV11-1 to TRBJ2-3, with D perhaps matching TRBD1 or TRBD2 (5 bases each). CDR3 sequence: CASSQGSGGWDTQYS. The CDR3 DNA reads as TGCGCCAGCAGCCAAGGGTCTGGGGGTTGGGATACGCAGTATTCT.